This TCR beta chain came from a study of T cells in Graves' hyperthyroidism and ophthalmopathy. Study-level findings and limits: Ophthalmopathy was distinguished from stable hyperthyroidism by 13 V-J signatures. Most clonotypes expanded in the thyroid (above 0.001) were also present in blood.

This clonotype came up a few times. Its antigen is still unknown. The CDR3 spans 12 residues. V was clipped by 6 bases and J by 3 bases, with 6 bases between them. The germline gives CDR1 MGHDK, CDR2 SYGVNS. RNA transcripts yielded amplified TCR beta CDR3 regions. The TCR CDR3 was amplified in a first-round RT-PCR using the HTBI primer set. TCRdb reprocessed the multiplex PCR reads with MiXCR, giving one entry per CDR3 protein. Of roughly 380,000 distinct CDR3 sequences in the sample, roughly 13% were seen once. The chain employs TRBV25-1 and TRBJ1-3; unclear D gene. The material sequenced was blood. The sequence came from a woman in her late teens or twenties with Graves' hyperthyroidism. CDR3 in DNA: TGTGCCAGCAGCGATTATGGAAACACCATATATTTT. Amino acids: CASSDYGNTIYF.